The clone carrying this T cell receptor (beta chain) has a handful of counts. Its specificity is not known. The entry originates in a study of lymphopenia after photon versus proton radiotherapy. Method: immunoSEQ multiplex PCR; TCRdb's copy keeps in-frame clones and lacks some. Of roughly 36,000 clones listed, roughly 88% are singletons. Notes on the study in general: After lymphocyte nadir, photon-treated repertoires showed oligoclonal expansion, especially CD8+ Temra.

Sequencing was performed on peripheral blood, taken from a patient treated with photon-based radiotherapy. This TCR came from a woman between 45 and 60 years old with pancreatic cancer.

The CDR3 DNA follows: TGCAGCGTTGTGGCGACAGCCACCTATGGCTACACCTTC. It yields the protein CSVVATATYGYTF. This chain uses TRBV29-1 with TRBJ1-2; TRBD1 is a possible D gene (5 bases). The V gene lost 4 bases and the J gene lost 4 bases, with 13 bases spanning the gap. This CDR3 comprises 13 residues. Germline V gives CDR1 SQVTM, CDR2 ANQGSEA.